Following are 6 T cell receptor beta chains from one sample sequenced in a study of Ad26.COV2.S vaccination and SARS-CoV-2 variants. Measured with immunoSEQ multiplex PCR; TCRdb has only the in-frame clones, and not every one. The table lists 350,000 to 450,000 clones, about four fifths of them singletons. Treatment indicated: around 19 received Ad26.COV2.S at low or high dose, single or two shots; five or six received placebo; per-sample allocation not given. Day 63 following the first vaccine or placebo injection was when the samples were taken. The sample consisted of peripheral blood, taken in a trial of Ad26.COV2.S vaccine versus placebo. These receptors came from a person aged 18-65 years who received the Ad26.COV2.S COVID-19 vaccine or a placebo.

J is TRBJ1-4 and V is TRBV3-1 (or the pseudogene TRBV3-2); 9 bases are shared with TRBD1. Trimming took 2 bases from V and 0 from J; bases not matched to a gene: 13. Germline V gives CDR1 LGHDT, CDR2 YNNKEL (reference sequence). This CDR3 has 20 amino acids. As DNA, the CDR3 is TGTGCCAGCAGCCAAAAAAAGCCGGGACAGGGAATTACAACTAATGAAAAACTGTTTTTT. Protein: CASSQKKPGQGITTNEKLFF.

This clone occurred once. This chain links TRBV6-5 with TRBJ1-5; D unresolved. The CDR3 length is 14 residues. Trimming took off 8 bases at V and 4 bases at J, with 15 bases between the two ends. Germline CDR1 MNHEY, CDR2 SVGAGI. In nucleotides, the CDR3 is TGTGCCAGCGGCCGGTCTGGGAGTAATCAGCCCCAGCATTTT. Translating it yields CASGRSGSNQPQHF.

V gene TRBV7-8 combines with J gene TRBJ1-6; D is perhaps TRBD1 (5 bases). V was trimmed by 3 bases and J by 5 bases, leaving 11 bases between them. Germline assignment: CDR1 SGHVS and CDR2 FQNEAQ. The CDR3 loop spans 15 amino acids. The CDR3 DNA reads TGTGCCAGCAGCTTTCAGGGTCGTGATAATTCACCCCTCCACTTT. Protein sequence: CASSFQGRDNSPLHF.

A single count supports this clone. The rearrangement links TRBV2 to TRBJ2-7, with D hard to call. The V end was cut by 8 bases, the J end by 5 bases, with 10 bases between. The germline V gene encodes CDR1 SNHLY and CDR2 FYNNEI. The CDR3 extends over 11 amino acids. The CDR3 DNA follows: TGTGCCAGCGGGCGCGAGAACGAGCAGTACTTC. This gives the protein CASGRENEQYF.

The chain has TRBV19 and TRBJ2-6; 7 bases are shared with TRBD1. Germline values: CDR1 LNHDA, CDR2 SQIVND (reference sequence). CDR3 length: 15 amino acids. The V gene end was trimmed by 5 bases and the J gene end by 2 bases; junction bases not matched to a gene: 3. For the CDR3, the DNA is TGTGCCAGTAGTGCCAGGGGGACTGGGGCCAACGTCCTGACTTTC. This translates into CASSARGTGANVLTF.

The chain couples TRBV24-1 to TRBJ2-3; D is ambiguous. V shed 4 bases and J shed 0 bases, with 13 bases lying between them. This CDR3 is 16 amino acids long. Germline V lookup: CDR1 KGHDR, CDR2 SFDVKD. The CDR3: CATSDPGPYSTDTQYF. CDR3 bases: TGTGCCACCAGTGACCCCGGGCCCTACAGCACAGATACGCAGTATTTT.